A selection of T cell receptor beta chains follows, all from one sample in a study of tumor-infiltrating lymphocytes in primary liver carcinoma. Each CDR3 protein gets one entry after TCRdb re-called the multiplex PCR reads with MiXCR. In the table there are approximately 46,000 distinct CDR3 sequences, around 80% of which are singletons. The sample consisted of tumor-adjacent normal liver tissue. These receptors were taken from a woman in her thirties with primary liver carcinoma and hepatitis B virus infection. Both conserved end residues are part of each CDR3. The D gene is left open where the match is weak. Clone size is given for some rows only: seen once, a few or many times, or a class if the clone is expanded.

d_call	v_call	cdr3_length	clone_size	j_call	cdr3_nt	cdr3_aa
NA	TRBV11-2	16	NA	TRBJ1-2	TGTGCCAGCAGCTTGAGCCCTCAGACTGGGAATTATGGCTACACCTTC	CASSLSPQTGNYGYTF
NA	TRBV4-1	17	NA	TRBJ1-1	TGCGCCTGCAGCCGATACTTAACGGGGGCCTTGAACACTGAAGCTTTCTTT	CACSRYLTGALNTEAFF
TRBD1	TRBV11-2	15	NA	TRBJ2-1	TGTGCCAGCGGTCCCTCGGGACAGTTATACAATGAGCGGTTCTTC	CASGPSGQLYNERFF
NA	TRBV6-1	19	NA	TRBJ2-2	TGTGTCAGCTGTGAAACCCTTCCCGGGGGCGCCGCGAACACCAGGGAGCTGTTTTTT	CVSCETLPGGAANTRELFF
TRBD2	TRBV4-1	15	many	TRBJ2-7	TGCGCCAGCAGCCTAGCCGGGACTAGCTTTCACGAGCAGTACTTC	CASSLAGTSFHEQYF
NA	TRBV11-2	12	NA	TRBJ2-1	TGTGCCAACAACATGCAAAGGAATGGGCAGTTCTTC	CANNMQRNGQFF
TRBD1	TRBV12-3/TRBV12-4	15	many	TRBJ1-4	TGTGCCAGCAGCCCGGGACAGGGGGGGGATGAAAAACTGTTTTTT	CASSPGQGGDEKLFF
NA	TRBV29-1	14	NA	TRBJ2-3	TGCAGCGCTGAAGAAGGAGTAGGCACAGATACGCCGTATTTC	CSAEEGVGTDTPYF
TRBD1	TRBV11-2	15	few	TRBJ2-3	TGTGCCAGCAGACTGCCGGGACAGTCCACAGATACGCAGTATTTT	CASRLPGQSTDTQYF
NA	TRBV5-4	16	NA	TRBJ2-1	TGTGCCAGCAGCTTGAAGAGTAACGGACTATACAATGGGCAGTTCTTC	CASSLKSNGLYNGQFF
TRBD2	TRBV2	18	NA	TRBJ2-2	TGTGCCATCAGTGATCGGGGGGACGTTTGGACGAACACCGGGGAGCTGTTTTTT	CAISDRGDVWTNTGELFF
NA	TRBV11-2	16	NA	TRBJ2-3	TGTGCCAGCAGTACACGCGGGGCTATTAGCACAGATACACAGTATTTT	CASSTRGAISTDTQYF
TRBD2	TRBV11-1	17	NA	TRBJ2-4	TGTACCAGCAGCTCTCCAGGGACTAGCGGGACCAAAAACATTCAGTACTTC	CTSSSPGTSGTKNIQYF
NA	TRBV11-3	19	NA	TRBJ2-3	TGTGCCAGCAGCTTGGGTTTTGGAGCAGGAGCAGGAGGCGCAGATACGCAGTATTTT	CASSLGFGAGAGGADTQYF
NA	TRBV12-3/TRBV12-4	14	NA	TRBJ2-7	TGTGCTAGCAGTTTCGACGGGGCTATCTACGAGCAGTACTTC	CASSFDGAIYEQYF
NA	TRBV11-2	16	NA	TRBJ2-1	TGTACTAGCAGCTTTCATGGCTACTCCTCCTACAATGAGCAGTTCTTC	CTSSFHGYSSYNEQFF
TRBD2	TRBV5-1	15	few	TRBJ2-1	TGCGCCAGCAGCTCGGAAGTCGGGGGAGGGGATGAGCAGTTCTTC	CASSSEVGGGDEQFF
TRBD1	TRBV29-1	14	NA	TRBJ2-7	TGCAGCGTTGAGGAGACAGGGTTCTCGTACGAGCAGTACTTC	CSVEETGFSYEQYF
NA	TRBV12-3/TRBV12-4	14	many	TRBJ2-1	TGTGCCAGCGCTGAAGGGGGGCCCTACAATGAGCAGTTCTTC	CASAEGGPYNEQFF
TRBD2	TRBV29-1	14	NA	TRBJ2-1	TGCAGCGTTGAAGAGACGGGACTAGAGGTTCAGCAGTTCTTC	CSVEETGLEVQQFF
NA	TRBV13	15	NA	TRBJ1-2	TGTGCCAGCAACTTAGGCGGGGCGCTTACCTATGGCTACACCTTC	CASNLGGALTYGYTF
NA	TRBV29-1	15	NA	TRBJ2-7	TGCAGCATCGAAAGGCGGGATCGGTCCTACAATGAGCAGTACTTC	CSIERRDRSYNEQYF
TRBD2	TRBV7-9	14	NA	TRBJ2-1	TGTTCCAGCAGTTTAGATCTAGCGGGAGGGATGCAGTTCTTC	CSSSLDLAGGMQFF
NA	TRBV29-1	15	NA	TRBJ2-7	TGCAGCGTCACCCCATCACAGGGCTTGTCATACGAGCAGTACTTC	CSVTPSQGLSYEQYF
TRBD1	TRBV7-9	14	NA	TRBJ1-2	TGTGCCAGCAGCTGGGTAGGGCCAGGGGGGGCCTACACCTTC	CASSWVGPGGAYTF
NA	TRBV13	16	many	TRBJ2-3	TGTGCCAGCAGCTTAGAACAGGGAGTACAAACGGGTACGCAGTATTTT	CASSLEQGVQTGTQYF
NA	TRBV11-1	12	NA	TRBJ2-7	TGTGCCAGCAGTTCCATGGGCTACGAGCAGTACTTC	CASSSMGYEQYF
NA	TRBV4-2	15	NA	TRBJ2-7	TGTGCCAGCAGCCAAGACTTCGAGGGGCTATACGAGCAATACTTC	CASSQDFEGLYEQYF
NA	TRBV6-2/TRBV6-3	12	many	TRBJ2-1	TGTGCCAGCAGCTGGGTTGCCAATGAGCAGTTCTTC	CASSWVANEQFF